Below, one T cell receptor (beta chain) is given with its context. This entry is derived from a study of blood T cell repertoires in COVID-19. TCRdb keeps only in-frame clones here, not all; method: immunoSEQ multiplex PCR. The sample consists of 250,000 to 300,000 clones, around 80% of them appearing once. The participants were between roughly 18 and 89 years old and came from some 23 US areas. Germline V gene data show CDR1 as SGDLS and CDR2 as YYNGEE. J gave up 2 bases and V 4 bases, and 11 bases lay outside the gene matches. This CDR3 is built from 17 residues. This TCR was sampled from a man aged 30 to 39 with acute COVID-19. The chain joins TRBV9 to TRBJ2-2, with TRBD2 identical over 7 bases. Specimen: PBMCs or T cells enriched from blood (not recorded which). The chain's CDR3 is CASSPPNRAGNTGELFF. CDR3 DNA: TGTGCCAGCAGCCCCCCAAACCGAGCGGGAAACACCGGGGAGCTGTTTTTT.